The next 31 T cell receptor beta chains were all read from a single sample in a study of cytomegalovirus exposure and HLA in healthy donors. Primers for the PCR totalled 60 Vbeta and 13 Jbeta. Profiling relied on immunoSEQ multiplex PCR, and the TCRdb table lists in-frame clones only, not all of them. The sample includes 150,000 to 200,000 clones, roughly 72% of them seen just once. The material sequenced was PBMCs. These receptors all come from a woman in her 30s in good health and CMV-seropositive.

CDR3 sequence (DNA): TGCAGTGCTAGAGGTGAGAACGCAGCTTTCTTT. Its translation: CSARGENAAFF. The gene calls are TRBV20-1 and TRBJ1-1; D gene unclear. The germline V gene has CDR1 DFQATT and CDR2 SNEGSKA (reference sequence). CDR3 size: 11 residues. V lost 1 base, J lost 10 bases, and 10 bases lay in between.

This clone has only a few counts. CDR3 loop: CASSHRSRNTEAFF. CDR3 bases: TGTGCCAGCAGTCACAGGTCGAGGAACACTGAAGCTTTCTTT. The chain has TRBV6-6 and TRBJ1-1; the D gene is possibly TRBD1 (5 bases). This CDR3 spans 14 amino acids. CDR1 is MNHNY and CDR2 is SVGAGI in the germline V gene (reference sequence). V was cut by 5 bases and J by 1 base, with 11 bases left in between.

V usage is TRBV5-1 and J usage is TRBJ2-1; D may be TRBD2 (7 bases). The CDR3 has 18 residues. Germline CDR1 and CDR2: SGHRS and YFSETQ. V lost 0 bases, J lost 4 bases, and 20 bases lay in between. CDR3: CASSLARGGVDPYNEQFF. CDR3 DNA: TGCGCCAGCAGCTTGGCAAGGGGGGGGGTGGACCCTTACAATGAGCAGTTCTTC.

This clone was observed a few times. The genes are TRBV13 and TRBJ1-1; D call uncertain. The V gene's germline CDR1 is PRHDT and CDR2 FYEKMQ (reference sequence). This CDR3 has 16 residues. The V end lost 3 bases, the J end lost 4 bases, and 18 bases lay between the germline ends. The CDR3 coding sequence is TGTGCCAGCAGCTTCAGGAGGCAGGTAGGATCCACTGAAGCTTTCTTT. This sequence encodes CASSFRRQVGSTEAFF.

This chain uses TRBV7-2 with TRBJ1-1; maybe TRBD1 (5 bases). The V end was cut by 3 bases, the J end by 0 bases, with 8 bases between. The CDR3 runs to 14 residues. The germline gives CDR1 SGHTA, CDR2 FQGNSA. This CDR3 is CASSLVRVNTEAFF. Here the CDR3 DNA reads TGTGCCAGCAGCTTGGTCAGGGTGAACACTGAAGCTTTCTTT.

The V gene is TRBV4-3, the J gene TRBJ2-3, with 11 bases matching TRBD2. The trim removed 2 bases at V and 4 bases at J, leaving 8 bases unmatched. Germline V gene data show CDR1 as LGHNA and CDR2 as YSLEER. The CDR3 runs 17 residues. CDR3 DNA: TGCGCCAGCAGCCAACTAGCGGGGGGCGCCGGATCAGATACGCAGTATTTT. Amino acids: CASSQLAGGAGSDTQYF.

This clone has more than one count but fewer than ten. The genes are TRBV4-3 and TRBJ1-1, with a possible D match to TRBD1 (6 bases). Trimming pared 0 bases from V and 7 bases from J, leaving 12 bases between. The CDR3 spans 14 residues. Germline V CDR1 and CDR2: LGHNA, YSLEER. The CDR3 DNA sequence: TGCGCCAGCAGCCAAGATACGGACAGCTTTGAAGCTTTCTTT. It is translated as CASSQDTDSFEAFF.

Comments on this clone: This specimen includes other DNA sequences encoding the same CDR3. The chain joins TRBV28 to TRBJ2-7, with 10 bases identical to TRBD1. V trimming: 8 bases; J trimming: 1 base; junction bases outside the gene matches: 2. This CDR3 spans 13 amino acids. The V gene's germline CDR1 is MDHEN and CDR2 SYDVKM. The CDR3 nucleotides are TGTGCCAGCCTGGGACAGGGGTCCTACGAGCAGTACTTC. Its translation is CASLGQGSYEQYF.

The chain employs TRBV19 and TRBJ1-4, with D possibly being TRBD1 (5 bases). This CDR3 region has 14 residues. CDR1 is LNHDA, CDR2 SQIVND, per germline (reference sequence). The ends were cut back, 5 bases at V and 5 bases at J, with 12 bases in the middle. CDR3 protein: CASSPAGWNEKLFF. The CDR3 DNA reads TGTGCCAGTAGTCCGGCAGGGTGGAATGAAAAACTGTTTTTT.

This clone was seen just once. The CDR3 DNA reads as TGTGCCAGCAGCGCCGTCTTGGGGGGAGTCGGAACTGAAGCTTTCTTT. Translation gives CASSAVLGGVGTEAFF. The chain is built from TRBV9 and TRBJ1-1; D is possibly TRBD1 (5 bases). The CDR3 runs to 16 residues. CDR1 and CDR2 (germline): SGDLS, YYNGEE. Trimming cost V 3 bases and J 5 bases, with 20 bases left between them. Using reference TRBV9 and TRBJ1-1 for the parts outside the CDR3, the full variable domain is DSGVTQTPKHLITATGQRVTLRCSPRSGDLSVYWYQQSLDQGLQFLIQYYNGEERAKGNILERFSAQQFPDLHSELNLSSLELGDSALYFCASSAVLGGVGTEAFFGQGTRLTVV.

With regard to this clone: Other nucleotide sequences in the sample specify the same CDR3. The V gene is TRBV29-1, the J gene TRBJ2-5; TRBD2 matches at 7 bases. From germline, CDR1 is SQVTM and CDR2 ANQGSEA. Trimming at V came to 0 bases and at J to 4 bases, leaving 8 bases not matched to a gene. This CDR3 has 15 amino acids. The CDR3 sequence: CSVEDPRLARETQYF. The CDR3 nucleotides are TGCAGCGTTGAAGATCCGCGACTAGCAAGAGAGACCCAGTACTTC.

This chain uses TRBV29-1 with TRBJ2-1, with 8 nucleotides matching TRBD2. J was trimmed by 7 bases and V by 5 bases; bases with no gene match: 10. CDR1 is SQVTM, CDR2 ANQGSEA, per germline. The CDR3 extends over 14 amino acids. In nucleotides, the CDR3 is TGCAGCGTTATTGCGGGAGGATCGTGGAATGAGCAGTTCTTC. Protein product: CSVIAGGSWNEQFF.

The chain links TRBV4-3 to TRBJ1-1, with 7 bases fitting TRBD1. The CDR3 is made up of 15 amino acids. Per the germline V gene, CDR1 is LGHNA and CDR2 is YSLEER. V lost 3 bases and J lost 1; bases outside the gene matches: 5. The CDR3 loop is CASSQAGTENTEAFF. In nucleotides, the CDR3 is TGCGCCAGCAGCCAGGCCGGGACAGAGAACACTGAAGCTTTCTTT.

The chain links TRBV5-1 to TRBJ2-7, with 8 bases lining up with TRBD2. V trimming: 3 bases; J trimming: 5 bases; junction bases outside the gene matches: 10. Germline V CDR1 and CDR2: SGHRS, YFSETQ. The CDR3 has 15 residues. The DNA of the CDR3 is TGCGCCAGCAGCTCCTCAGCGGGAGCCGTGGACGAGCAGTACTTC. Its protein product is CASSSSAGAVDEQYF.

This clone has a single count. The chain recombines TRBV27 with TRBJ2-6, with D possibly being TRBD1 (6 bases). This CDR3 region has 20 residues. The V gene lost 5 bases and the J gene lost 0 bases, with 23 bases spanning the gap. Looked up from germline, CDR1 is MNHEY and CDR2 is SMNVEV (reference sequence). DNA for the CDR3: TGTGCCAGCAGTCCAACTCCCAGGGGACCGACCCTCTCTGGGGCCAACGTCCTGACTTTC. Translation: CASSPTPRGPTLSGANVLTF.

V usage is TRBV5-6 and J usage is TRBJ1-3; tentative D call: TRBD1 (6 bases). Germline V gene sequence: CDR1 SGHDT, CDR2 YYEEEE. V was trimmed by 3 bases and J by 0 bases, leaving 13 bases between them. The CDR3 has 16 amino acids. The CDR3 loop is CASSSDGTLSGNTIYF. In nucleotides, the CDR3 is TGTGCCAGCAGCTCAGACGGGACACTCTCTGGAAACACCATATATTTT.

The CDR3 here is CASELPLKTGTPYEQYF. The CDR3, as DNA: TGTGCCAGCGAACTCCCCCTTAAGACAGGAACTCCCTACGAGCAGTACTTC. This rearrangement joins TRBV27 to TRBJ2-7, with a tentative D call TRBD1 (6 bases). The CDR3 length is 17 residues. V lost 8 bases to trimming and J lost 2 bases, with 25 bases between them. Per germline, CDR1 MNHEY and CDR2 SMNVEV (reference sequence).

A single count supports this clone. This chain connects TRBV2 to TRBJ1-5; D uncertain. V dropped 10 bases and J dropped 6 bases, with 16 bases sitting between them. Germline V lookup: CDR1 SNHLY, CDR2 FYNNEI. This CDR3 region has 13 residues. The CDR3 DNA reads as TGTGCCACCAGGAGGAGGGAAAGTCAGCCCCAGCATTTT. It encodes CATRRRESQPQHF.

CDR3 sequence reads: CASSQEGQGASIDYGYTF. CDR3 nucleotide sequence: TGCGCCAGCAGCCAAGAAGGGCAGGGGGCCTCGATCGACTATGGCTACACCTTC. The gene calls are TRBV4-1 and TRBJ1-2, with 8 nucleotides matching TRBD1. This CDR3 region has 18 residues. Germline V gene data show CDR1 as MGHRA and CDR2 as YSYEKL. Trimming cost V 0 bases and J 3 bases; bases outside gene matches: 12.

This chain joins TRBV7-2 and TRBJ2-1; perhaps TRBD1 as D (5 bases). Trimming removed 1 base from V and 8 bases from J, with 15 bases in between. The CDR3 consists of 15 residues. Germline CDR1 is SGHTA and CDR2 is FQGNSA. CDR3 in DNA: TGTGCCAGCAGCTTAGACTGGGCAGGGATTGATGAGCAGTTCTTC. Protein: CASSLDWAGIDEQFF.

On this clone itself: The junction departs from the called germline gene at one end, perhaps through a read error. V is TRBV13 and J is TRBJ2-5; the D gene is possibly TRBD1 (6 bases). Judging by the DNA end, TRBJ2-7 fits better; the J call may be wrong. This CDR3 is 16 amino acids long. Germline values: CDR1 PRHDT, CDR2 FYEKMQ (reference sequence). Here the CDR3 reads CASSLGDRTPSYEQYF. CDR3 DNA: TGTGCCAGCAGCCTAGGCGACAGGACACCCTCCTACGAGCAGTACTTC.

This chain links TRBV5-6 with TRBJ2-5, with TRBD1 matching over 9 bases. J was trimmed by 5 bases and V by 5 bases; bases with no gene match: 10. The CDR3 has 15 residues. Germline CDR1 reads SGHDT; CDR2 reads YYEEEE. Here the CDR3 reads CASSSTGQGSETQYF. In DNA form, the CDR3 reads TGTGCCAGCAGTTCTACGGGACAGGGTTCGGAGACCCAGTACTTC.

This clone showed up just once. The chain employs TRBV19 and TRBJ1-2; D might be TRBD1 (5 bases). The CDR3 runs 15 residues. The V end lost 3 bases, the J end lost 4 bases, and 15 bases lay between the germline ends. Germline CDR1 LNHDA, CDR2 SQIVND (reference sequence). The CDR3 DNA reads TGTGCCAGTAGTATGCGCCAGGGTATTGGCTATGGCTACACCTTC. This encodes CASSMRQGIGYGYTF.

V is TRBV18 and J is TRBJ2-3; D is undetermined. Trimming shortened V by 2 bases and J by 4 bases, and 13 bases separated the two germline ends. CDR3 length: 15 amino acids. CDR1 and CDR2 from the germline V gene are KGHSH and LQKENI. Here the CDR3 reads CASSPSSASSDTQYF. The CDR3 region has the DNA TGTGCCAGCTCACCATCAAGCGCTTCCTCAGATACGCAGTATTTT.

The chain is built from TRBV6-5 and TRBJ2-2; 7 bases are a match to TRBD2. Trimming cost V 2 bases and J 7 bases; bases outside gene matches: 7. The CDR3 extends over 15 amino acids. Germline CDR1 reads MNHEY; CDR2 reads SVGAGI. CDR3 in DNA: TGTGCCAGCAGTTACCTTTCAGGGAGGGTCGGGGAGCTGTTTTTT. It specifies CASSYLSGRVGELFF.

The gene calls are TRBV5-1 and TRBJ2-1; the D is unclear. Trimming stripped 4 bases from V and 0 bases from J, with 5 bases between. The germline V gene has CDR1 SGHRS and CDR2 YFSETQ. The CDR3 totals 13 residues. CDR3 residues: CASSTVSYNEQFF. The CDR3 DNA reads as TGCGCCAGCAGCACGGTCTCCTACAATGAGCAGTTCTTC.

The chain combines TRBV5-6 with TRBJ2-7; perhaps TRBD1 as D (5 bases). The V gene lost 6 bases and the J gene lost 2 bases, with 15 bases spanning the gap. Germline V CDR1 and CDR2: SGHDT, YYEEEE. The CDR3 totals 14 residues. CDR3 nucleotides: TGTGCCAGCACTCAATGGGGCAAAACCTACGAGCAGTACTTC. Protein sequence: CASTQWGKTYEQYF.

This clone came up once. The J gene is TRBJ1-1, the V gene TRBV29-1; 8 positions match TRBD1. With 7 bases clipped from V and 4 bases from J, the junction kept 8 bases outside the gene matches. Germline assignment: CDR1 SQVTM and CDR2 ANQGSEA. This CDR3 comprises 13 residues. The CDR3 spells CSARAGGGTEAFF. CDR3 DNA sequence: TGCAGCGCCAGAGCAGGGGGCGGCACTGAAGCTTTCTTT. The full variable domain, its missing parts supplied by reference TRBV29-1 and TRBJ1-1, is SAVISQKPSRDICQRGTSLTIQCQVDSQVTMMFWYRQQPGQSLTLIATANQGSEATYESGFVIDKFPISRPNLTFSTLTVSNMSPEDSSIYLCSARAGGGTEAFFGQGTRLTVV.

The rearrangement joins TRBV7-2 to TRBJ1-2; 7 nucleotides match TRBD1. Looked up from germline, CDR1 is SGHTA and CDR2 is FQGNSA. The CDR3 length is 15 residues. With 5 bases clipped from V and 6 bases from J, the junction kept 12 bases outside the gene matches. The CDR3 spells CASSGSGQKTNGYTF. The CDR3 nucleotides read TGTGCCAGCAGCGGTTCGGGACAGAAGACAAATGGCTACACCTTC.

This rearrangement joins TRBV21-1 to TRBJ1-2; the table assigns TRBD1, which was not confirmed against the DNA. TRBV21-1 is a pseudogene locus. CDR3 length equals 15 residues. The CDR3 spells CASSKWTPNNYGYTF. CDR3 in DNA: TGTGCCAGCAGCAAATGGACACCCAATAACTATGGCTACACCTTC.

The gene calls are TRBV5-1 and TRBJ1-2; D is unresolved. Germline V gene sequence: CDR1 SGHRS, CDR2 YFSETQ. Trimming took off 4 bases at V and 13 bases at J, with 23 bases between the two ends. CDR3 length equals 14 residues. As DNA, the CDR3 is TGCGCCAGCAGCCCGAGCGGGGAGGGAATCTTATCCACCTTC. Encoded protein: CASSPSGEGILSTF.